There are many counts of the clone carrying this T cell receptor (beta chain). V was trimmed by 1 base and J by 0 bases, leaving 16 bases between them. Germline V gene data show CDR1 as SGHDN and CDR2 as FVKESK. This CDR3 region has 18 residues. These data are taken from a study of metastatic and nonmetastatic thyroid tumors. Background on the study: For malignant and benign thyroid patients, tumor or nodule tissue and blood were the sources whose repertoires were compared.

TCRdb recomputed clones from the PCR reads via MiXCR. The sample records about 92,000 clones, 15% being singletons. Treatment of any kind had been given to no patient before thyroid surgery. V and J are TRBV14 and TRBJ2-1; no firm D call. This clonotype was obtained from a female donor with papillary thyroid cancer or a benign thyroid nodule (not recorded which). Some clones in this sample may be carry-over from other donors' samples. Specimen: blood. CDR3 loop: CASSQVSMPMPSYNEQFF. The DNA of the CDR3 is TGTGCCAGCAGCCAAGTGTCAATGCCGATGCCCTCCTACAATGAGCAGTTCTTC. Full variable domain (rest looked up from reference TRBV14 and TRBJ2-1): EAGVTQFPSHSVIEKGQTVTLRCDPISGHDNLYWYRRVMGKEIKFLLHFVKESKQDESGMPNNRFLAERTGGTYSTLKVQPAELEDSGVYFCASSQVSMPMPSYNEQFFGPGTRLTVL.